This entry describes one T cell receptor beta chain. The CDR3 has 14 residues. Germline V gene data show CDR1 as SGHNT and CDR2 as YENEEA. Trimming removed 5 bases from V and 10 bases from J, with 20 bases in between. The source of the sample is a study of blood T cell repertoires in COVID-19. As processed by the authors: Amplification with reference gene primers provided the estimates of nucleated cell counts. The method was immunoSEQ multiplex PCR; TCRdb's version includes in-frame clones alone and lacks a portion of them. V and J calls and clone size follow that table, whereas D and trimming were derived from the DNA. The data show hundreds of thousands of clones, 90% seen once. Participant age was roughly 18 to 90 years, and participants resided in around 24 US areas. Donors in Cohort 3 who had recovered were those with two negative PCRs, healthcare professional clearance, or resolution of their symptoms.

The sample was PBMCs or T cells enriched from blood (not recorded which). The chain combines TRBV11-3 with TRBJ1-1, with D uncertain. This receptor was identified in a man aged 55 to 70 who had recovered from COVID-19. CDR3 loop: CASSPPALSSLAFF. DNA of the CDR3: TGTGCCAGCAGCCCCCCTGCCCTCAGTTCCCTAGCTTTCTTT.